This T cell receptor beta chain was obtained from a study of blood T cell repertoires in COVID-19. Study-wide background: Samples came from the United States, Italy and Spain, spanning acute and convalescent COVID-19.

Only in-frame clones appear in the TCRdb table, and some are missing; sequencing was by immunoSEQ multiplex PCR. The sample holds roughly 290,000 clones, about 85% seen once. This CDR3 is 12 amino acids long. The germline V and J ends were trimmed by 1 base and 6 bases, with 6 bases remaining between them. Germline lookup yields CDR1 SNHLY and CDR2 FYNNEI. The TCR comes from a human donor with COVID-19, enrolled during active disease. The donor label of this sample is uncertain. Sequences were obtained from peripheral blood. The chain couples TRBV2 to TRBJ1-1; D remains unclear. The CDR3 coding sequence is TGTGCCAGCAGTGAAGACTATCCTGAAGCTTTCTTT. This translates into CASSEDYPEAFF.